This T cell receptor (beta chain) appears in the sequencing data of a study of graft-versus-host responses after intestinal transplantation. About the research overall: Recipients were given multivisceral, liver-intestinal, or isolated intestinal transplants. General observations from the study: GvH clones occurred in recipient marrow; some first appeared in ileum or blood. Subjects displaying graft-donor T cell macrochimerism possessed elevated graft-versus-host to host-versus-graft clonal ratios inside allografts.

Data came from immunoSEQ multiplex PCR; TCRdb stores just in-frame clones and leaves some out. Of about 130,000 clones listed, more than 90% are singletons. As concerns this clone: Its antigen is as yet unknown.

Between the trimmed V and J ends, which lost 5 bases and 0 bases, there was a span of 12 bases. CDR3 length: 15 residues. Per germline, CDR1 LNHNV and CDR2 YYDKDF (reference sequence). The V and J genes are TRBV15 and TRBJ2-3; D gene unclear. Material: unstimulated CD4+ T cells sorted from spleen or lymph node cells, obtained before intestinal transplant. This TCR derives from a human donor who received an intestinal transplant. The CDR3 DNA reads TGTGCCACCAGCCTTCGAACTGCTAGCACAGATACGCAGTATTTT. It encodes CATSLRTASTDTQYF.